This T cell receptor (beta chain) is drawn from a study of T cell responses to AZD1222 COVID-19 vaccine. Study-level findings and limits: The donor cohort was predominantly white British with a female majority, and clonal diversity may have been underestimated. Scientists sampled the repertoires only once the peak T cell response had passed. Increases in Spike-specific TCR breadth and depth were seen after two AZD1222 doses.

V dropped 5 bases and J dropped 3 bases, with 8 bases sitting between them. This CDR3 spans 12 amino acids. CDR1 and CDR2 from the germline V gene are SQVTM and ANQGSEA. To note about this clone: The antigen is not known.

Repertoires were generated with immunoSEQ multiplex PCR, while TCRdb's copy carries only in-frame clones and drops some. This sample has about 140,000 clones, with 80% to 95% found just once. The source of this sequence is an adult in good health. The specimen was peripheral blood, collected on day 0 of AZD1222 vaccination. This rearrangement joins TRBV29-1 to TRBJ1-3; D is ambiguous. The CDR3 loop is CSVTGDGNTIYF. The CDR3 coding sequence is TGCAGCGTTACCGGGGATGGAAACACCATATATTTT.